This TCR beta chain is drawn from a study of cytomegalovirus exposure and HLA in healthy donors. It was with 60 Vbeta and 13 Jbeta primers that the PCR ran. The method was immunoSEQ multiplex PCR; TCRdb's version includes in-frame clones alone and lacks a portion of them. The sample lists 94,000 or so clones, around 70% occurring once. Study results and limitations: A later examination showed that TCR association rates differed by HLA locus, with DRB1 most and HLA-C fewest. More clonal expansion characterized HLA-associated TCR beta chains than equally common others in a later analysis. Later analysis identified several of the most significant clusters that appeared linked to common viral pathogens.

The CDR3 is 16 amino acids. J lost 3 bases, V lost 4 bases, and 10 bases had no gene match. Germline V gene lookup returns CDR1 SGHRS and CDR2 YFSETQ. As concerns this clone: The antigen is not known.

The clonotype comes from a man aged 55 to 69 in good health and CMV-seronegative. Sample: PBMCs. This chain joins TRBV5-1 and TRBJ2-5, with TRBD2 identical over 9 bases. The CDR3 bases are TGCGCCAGCAGCCCCGTCTTAGTAGCGGGAGAAGAGACCCAGTACTTC. Its protein product is CASSPVLVAGEETQYF.